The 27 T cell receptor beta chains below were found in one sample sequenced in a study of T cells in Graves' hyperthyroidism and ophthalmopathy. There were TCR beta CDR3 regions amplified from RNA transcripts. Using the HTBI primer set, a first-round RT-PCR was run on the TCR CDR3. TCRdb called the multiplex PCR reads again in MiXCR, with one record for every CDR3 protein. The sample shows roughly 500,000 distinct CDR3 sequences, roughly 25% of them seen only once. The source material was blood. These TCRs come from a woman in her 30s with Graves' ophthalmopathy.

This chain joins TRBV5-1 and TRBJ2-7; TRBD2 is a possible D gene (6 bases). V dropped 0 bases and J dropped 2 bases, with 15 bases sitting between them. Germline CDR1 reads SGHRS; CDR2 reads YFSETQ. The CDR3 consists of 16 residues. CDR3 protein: CASSLAVGGNPYEQYF. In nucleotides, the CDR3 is TGCGCCAGCAGCTTGGCCGTTGGAGGGAACCCCTACGAGCAGTACTTC.

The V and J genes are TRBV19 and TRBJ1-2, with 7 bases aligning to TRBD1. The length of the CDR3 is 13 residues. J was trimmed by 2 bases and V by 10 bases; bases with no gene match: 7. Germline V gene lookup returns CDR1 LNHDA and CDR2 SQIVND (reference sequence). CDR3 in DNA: TGTGCCACCGAACAGGGGCCGAACTATGGCTACACCTTC. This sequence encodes CATEQGPNYGYTF. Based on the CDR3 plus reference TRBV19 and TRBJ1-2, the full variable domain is DGGITQSPKYLFRKEGQNVTLSCEQNLNHDAMYWYRQDPGQGLRLIYYSQIVNDFQKGDIAEGYSVSREKKESFPLTVTSAQKNPTAFYLCATEQGPNYGYTFGSGTRLTVV.

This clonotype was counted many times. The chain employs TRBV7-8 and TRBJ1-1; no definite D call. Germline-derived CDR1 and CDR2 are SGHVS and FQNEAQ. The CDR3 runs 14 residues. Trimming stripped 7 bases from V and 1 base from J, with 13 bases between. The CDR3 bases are TGTGCCAGCAACCCCGGGAATCCGAACACTGAAGCTTTCTTT. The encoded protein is CASNPGNPNTEAFF.

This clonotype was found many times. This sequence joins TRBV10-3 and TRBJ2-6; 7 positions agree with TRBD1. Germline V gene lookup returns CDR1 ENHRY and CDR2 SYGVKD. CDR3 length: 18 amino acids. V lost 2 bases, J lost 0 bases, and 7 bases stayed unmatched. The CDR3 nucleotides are TGTGCCATCAGTGAGAGTGGGGACAGCCTCTCTGGGGCCAACGTCCTGACTTTC. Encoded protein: CAISESGDSLSGANVLTF.

DNA of the CDR3: TGTGCCAGCAGTTTAGTCGCAGGGAACCACGAGCAGTACTTC. Encoded protein: CASSLVAGNHEQYF. V and J are TRBV28 and TRBJ2-7, with a possible D match to TRBD1 (5 bases). The V and J ends lost 2 bases and 5 bases respectively, with 13 bases between them. This CDR3 spans 14 amino acids. CDR1 is MDHEN and CDR2 is SYDVKM in the germline V gene.

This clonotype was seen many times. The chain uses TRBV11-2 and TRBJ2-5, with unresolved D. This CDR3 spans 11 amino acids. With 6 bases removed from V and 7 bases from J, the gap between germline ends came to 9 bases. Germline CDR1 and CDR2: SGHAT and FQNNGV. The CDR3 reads CASSYLGTQYF. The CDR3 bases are TGTGCCAGCAGTTACCTCGGGACCCAGTACTTC. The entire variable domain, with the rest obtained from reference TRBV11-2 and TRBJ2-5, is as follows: EAGVAQSPRYKIIEKRQSVAFWCNPISGHATLYWYQQILGQGPKLLIQFQNNGVVDDSQLPKDRFSAERLKGVDSTLKIQPAKLEDSAVYLCASSYLGTQYFGPGTRLLVL.

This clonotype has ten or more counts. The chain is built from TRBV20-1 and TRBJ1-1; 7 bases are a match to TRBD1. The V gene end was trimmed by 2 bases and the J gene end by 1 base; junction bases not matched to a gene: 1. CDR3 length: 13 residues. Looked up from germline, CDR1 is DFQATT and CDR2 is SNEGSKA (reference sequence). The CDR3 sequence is CSARRQGNTEAFF. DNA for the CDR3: TGCAGTGCTAGAAGACAGGGGAACACTGAAGCTTTCTTT.

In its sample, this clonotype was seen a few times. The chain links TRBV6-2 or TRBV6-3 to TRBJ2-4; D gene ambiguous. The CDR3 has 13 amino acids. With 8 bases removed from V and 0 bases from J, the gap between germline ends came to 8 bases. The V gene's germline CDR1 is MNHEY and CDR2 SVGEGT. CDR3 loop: CASAQIAKNIQYF. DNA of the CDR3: TGTGCCAGCGCCCAGATAGCCAAAAACATTCAGTACTTC.

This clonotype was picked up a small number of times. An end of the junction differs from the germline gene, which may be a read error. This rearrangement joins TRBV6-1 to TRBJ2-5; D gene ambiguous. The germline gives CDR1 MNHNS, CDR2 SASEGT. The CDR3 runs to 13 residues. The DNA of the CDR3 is TGTGCCAGCAGCAGGACCCTCCAAGGGACCCAGTACTTC. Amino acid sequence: CASSRTLQGTQYF.

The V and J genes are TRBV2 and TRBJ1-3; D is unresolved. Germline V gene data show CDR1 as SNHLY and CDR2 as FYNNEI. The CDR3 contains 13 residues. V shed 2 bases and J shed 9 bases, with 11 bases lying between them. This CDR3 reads CASSEQAESTIYF. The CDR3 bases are TGTGCCAGCAGTGAACAGGCGGAGAGCACCATATATTTT.

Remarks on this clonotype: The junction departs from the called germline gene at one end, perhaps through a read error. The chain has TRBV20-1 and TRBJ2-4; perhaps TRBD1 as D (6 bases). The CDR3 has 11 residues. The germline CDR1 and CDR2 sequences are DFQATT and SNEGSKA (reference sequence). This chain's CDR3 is CSARTGDIKYF. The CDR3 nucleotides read TGCAGTGCCAGGACTGGGGACATTAAGTACTTC.

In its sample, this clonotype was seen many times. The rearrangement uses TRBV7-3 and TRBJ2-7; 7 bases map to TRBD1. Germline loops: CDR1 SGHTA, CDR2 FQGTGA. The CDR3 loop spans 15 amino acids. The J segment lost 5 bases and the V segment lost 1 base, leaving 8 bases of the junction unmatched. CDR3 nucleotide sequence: TGTGCCAGCAGCTTAAATGGGGACAGAATGGACGAGCAGTACTTC. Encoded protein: CASSLNGDRMDEQYF.

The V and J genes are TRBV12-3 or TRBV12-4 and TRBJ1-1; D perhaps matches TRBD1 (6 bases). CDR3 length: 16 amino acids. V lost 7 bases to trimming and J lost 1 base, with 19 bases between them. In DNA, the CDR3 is TGTGCCAGCATAAACAGGGATTGGTCTGAGAACACTGAAGCTTTCTTT. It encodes CASINRDWSENTEAFF.

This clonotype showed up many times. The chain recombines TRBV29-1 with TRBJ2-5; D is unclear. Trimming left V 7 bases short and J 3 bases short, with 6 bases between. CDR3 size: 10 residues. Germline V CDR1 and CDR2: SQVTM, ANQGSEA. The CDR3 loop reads CSGSKETQYF. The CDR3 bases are TGCAGCGGGTCAAAAGAGACCCAGTACTTC.

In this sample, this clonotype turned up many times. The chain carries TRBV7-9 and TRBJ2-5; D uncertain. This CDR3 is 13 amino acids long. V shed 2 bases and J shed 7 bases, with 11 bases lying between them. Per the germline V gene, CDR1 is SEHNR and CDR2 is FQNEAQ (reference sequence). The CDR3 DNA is TGTGCCAGCAGCTTAAATCCTCTCGGGACCCAGTACTTC. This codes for CASSLNPLGTQYF.

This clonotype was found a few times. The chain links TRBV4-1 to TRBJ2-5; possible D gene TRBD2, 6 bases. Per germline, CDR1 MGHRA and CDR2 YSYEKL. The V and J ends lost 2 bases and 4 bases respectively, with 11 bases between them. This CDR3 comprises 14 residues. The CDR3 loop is CASSQRDFGETQYF. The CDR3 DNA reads TGCGCCAGCAGCCAAAGGGACTTTGGAGAGACCCAGTACTTC.

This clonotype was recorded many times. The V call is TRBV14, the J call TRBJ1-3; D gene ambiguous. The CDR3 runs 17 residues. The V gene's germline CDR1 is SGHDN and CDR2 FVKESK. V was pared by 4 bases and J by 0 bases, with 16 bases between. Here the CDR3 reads CASSRSMTEISGNTIYF. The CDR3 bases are TGTGCCAGCAGCCGGAGTATGACGGAGATCTCTGGAAACACCATATATTTT.

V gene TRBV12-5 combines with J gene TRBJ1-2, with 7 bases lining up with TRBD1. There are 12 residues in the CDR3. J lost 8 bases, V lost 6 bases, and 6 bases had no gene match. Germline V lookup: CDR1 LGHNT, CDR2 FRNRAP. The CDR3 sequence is CASGPTGLGYTF. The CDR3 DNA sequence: TGTGCTAGTGGCCCGACAGGGCTAGGCTACACCTTC.

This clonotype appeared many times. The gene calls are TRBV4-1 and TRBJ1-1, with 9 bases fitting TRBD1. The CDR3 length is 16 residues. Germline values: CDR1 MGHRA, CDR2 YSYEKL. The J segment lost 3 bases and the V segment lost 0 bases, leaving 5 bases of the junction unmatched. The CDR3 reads CASSQEGTGTYTEAFF. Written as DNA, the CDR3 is TGCGCCAGCAGCCAAGAGGGGACAGGGACATACACTGAAGCTTTCTTT.

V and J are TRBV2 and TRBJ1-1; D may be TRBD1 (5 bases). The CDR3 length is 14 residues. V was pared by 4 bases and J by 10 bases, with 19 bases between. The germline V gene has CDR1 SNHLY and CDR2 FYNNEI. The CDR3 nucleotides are TGTGCCAGCAGTGGCGGACGGACACGGTCCGGAGCTTTCTTT. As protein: CASSGGRTRSGAFF.

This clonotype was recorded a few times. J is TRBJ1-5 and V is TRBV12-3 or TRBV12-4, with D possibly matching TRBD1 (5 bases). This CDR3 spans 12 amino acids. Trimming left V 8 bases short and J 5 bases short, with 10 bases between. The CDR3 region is CASCGAHQPQHF. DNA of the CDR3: TGTGCCAGCTGCGGGGCTCATCAGCCCCAGCATTTT.

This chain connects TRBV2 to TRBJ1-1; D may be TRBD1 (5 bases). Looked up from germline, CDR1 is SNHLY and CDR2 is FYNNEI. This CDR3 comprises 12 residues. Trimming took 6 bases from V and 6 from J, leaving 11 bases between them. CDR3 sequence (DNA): TGTGCCAGCAGCGGGGGACGGCCTGAAGCTTTCTTT. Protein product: CASSGGRPEAFF.

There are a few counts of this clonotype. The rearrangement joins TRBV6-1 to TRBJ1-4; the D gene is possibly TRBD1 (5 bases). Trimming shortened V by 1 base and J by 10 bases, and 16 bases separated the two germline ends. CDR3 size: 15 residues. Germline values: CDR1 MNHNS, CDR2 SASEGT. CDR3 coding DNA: TGTGCCAGCAGTGAAGTCGGAGGGGTCGTGGGAAAACTGTTTTTT. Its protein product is CASSEVGGVVGKLFF.

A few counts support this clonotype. This CDR3 is CATSRDRANTGELFF. The CDR3 coding sequence is TGTGCCACCAGCAGAGACAGGGCGAACACCGGGGAGCTGTTTTTT. The chain employs TRBV15 and TRBJ2-2; possible D gene TRBD1, 5 bases. The CDR3 covers 15 residues. Trimming removed 0 bases at V and 0 bases at J, with 5 bases between. The germline V gene encodes CDR1 LNHNV and CDR2 YYDKDF (reference sequence).

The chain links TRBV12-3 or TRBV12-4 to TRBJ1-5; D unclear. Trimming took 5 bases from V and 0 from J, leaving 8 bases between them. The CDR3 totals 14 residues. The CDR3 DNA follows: TGTGCCAGCAGTCTCCATTATAGCAATCAGCCCCAGCATTTT. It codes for CASSLHYSNQPQHF.

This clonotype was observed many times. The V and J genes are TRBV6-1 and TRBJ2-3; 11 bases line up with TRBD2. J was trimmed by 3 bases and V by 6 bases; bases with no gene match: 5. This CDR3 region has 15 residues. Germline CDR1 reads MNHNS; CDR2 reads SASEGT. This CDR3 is CASREIAGGTDTQYF. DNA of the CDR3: TGTGCCAGCAGAGAGATAGCGGGGGGGACAGATACGCAGTATTTT.

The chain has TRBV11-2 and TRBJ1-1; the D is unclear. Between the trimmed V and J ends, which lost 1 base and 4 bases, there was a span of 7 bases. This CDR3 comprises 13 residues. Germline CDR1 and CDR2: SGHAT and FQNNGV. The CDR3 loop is CASSLGRPTEAFF. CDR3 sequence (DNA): TGTGCCAGCAGCTTAGGGCGGCCCACTGAAGCTTTCTTT.